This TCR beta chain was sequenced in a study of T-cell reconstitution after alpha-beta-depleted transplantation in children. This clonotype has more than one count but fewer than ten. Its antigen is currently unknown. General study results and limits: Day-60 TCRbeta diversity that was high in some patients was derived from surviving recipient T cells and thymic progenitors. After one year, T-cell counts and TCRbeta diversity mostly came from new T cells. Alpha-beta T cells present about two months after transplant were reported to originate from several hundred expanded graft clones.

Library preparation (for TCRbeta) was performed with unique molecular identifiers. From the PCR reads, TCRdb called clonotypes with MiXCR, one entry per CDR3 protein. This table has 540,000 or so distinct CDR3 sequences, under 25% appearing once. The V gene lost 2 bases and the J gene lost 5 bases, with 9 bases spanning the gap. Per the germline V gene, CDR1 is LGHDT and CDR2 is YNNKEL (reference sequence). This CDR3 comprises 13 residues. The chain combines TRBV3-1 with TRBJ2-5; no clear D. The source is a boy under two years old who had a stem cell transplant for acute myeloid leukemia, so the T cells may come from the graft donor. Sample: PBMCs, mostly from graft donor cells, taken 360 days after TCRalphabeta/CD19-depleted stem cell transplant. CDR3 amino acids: CASSQIEEETQYF. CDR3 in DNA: TGTGCCAGCAGCCAAATCGAGGAGGAGACCCAGTACTTC.